Shown below are 18 T cell receptor beta chains from a single sample sequenced in a study of blood T cells in healthy people across ages. The use of a sample-barcoded 5' primer and a J-beta primer mix characterized a second PCR of roughly 7 to 11 cycles. TCRdb re-analysed the 5' RACE reads in MiXCR, keeping a single row per CDR3 protein. The repertoire includes about 1.4 million distinct CDR3 sequences, approximately 60% of them detected once, and over 5% sits in the top ten. Specimen: blood. The origin of the receptors is a man between 18 and 35 years old in good health.

The chain employs TRBV27 and TRBJ2-3; 7 nucleotides line up with TRBD2. The CDR3 length is 15 residues. CDR1 and CDR2 (germline): MNHEY, SMNVEV (reference sequence). After removal of 5 bases from V and 5 bases from J, the junction contained 10 bases not matched to a gene. CDR3: CASSPRGWVGDTQYF. CDR3 coding DNA: TGTGCCAGCAGTCCGCGGGGGTGGGTTGGAGATACGCAGTATTTT.

The table lists this clonotype with a few counts. The genes are TRBV6-1 and TRBJ2-7; TRBD1 matches at 7 bases. Germline V lookup: CDR1 MNHNS, CDR2 SASEGT. The CDR3 is 17 amino acids. V shed 3 bases, J shed 4 bases, and the junction held 15 bases outside the gene matches. The CDR3 is CASSESTGTSLMYEQYF. The CDR3 DNA follows: TGTGCCAGCAGTGAGTCGACAGGGACAAGCCTAATGTACGAGCAGTACTTC.

The V gene is TRBV4-1, the J gene TRBJ2-3; no definite D call. V was pared by 1 base and J by 0 bases, with 8 bases between. Germline V gene lookup returns CDR1 MGHRA and CDR2 YSYEKL. The CDR3 has 15 amino acids. Here the CDR3 reads CASSQAILSTDTQYF. CDR3 bases: TGCGCCAGCAGCCAAGCTATACTAAGCACAGATACGCAGTATTTT.

The chain links TRBV7-2 to TRBJ2-1, with a tentative D call TRBD1 (6 bases). In germline, CDR1 is SGHTA, CDR2 FQGNSA. There are 15 residues in the CDR3. Trimming cost V 3 bases and J 5 bases, with 14 bases left between them. CDR3 bases: TGTGCCAGCAGCTTCGAACAGGGCTACCACAATGAGCAGTTCTTC. Translated: CASSFEQGYHNEQFF.

The chain is built from TRBV6-2 or TRBV6-3 and TRBJ1-1; 7 positions agree with TRBD1. V gave up 2 bases and J gave up 6 bases; unmatched junction bases: 6. This CDR3 comprises 14 residues. The germline V gene encodes CDR1 MNHEY and CDR2 SVGEGT. The CDR3 bases are TGTGCCAGCAGTTACGCCCTCGGGACAGCTGAAGCTTTCTTT. Amino acid sequence: CASSYALGTAEAFF.

The V and J genes are TRBV6-1 and TRBJ1-2, with D possibly being TRBD1 (5 bases). Trimming removed 8 bases at V and 4 bases at J, with 20 bases between. This CDR3 is 15 amino acids long. Per the germline V gene, CDR1 is MNHNS and CDR2 is SASEGT. The chain's CDR3 is CASEERDSGIYGYTF. DNA of the CDR3: TGTGCCAGCGAGGAAAGAGACAGCGGAATCTATGGCTACACCTTC.

J is TRBJ2-3 and V is TRBV6-8; possibly TRBD2 for D (5 bases). The length of the CDR3 is 15 residues. Trimming shortened V by 4 bases and J by 1 base, and 12 bases separated the two germline ends. The germline gives CDR1 MNHGY, CDR2 SAAAGT. CDR3 amino acids: CASSSYSERTDTQYF. The CDR3 nucleotides read TGTGCCAGCAGTTCCTATAGCGAGCGCACAGATACGCAGTATTTT.

The genes are TRBV10-3 and TRBJ2-7, with 12 bases that match TRBD2. V lost 6 bases, J lost 1 base, and 1 base stayed unmatched. Germline CDR1 ENHRY, CDR2 SYGVKD. The CDR3 extends over 14 amino acids. CDR3 nucleotide sequence: TGTGCCATCAGGACTAGCGGGGGTTCCTACGAGCAGTACTTC. It yields the protein CAIRTSGGSYEQYF.

CDR3 DNA sequence: TGTGCCAGCAGCCTTTCTCCTAATCCCCCGCTAAGGTCAAGCTCCTACAATGAGCAGTTCTTC. It yields the protein CASSLSPNPPLRSSSYNEQFF. The V and J genes are TRBV14 and TRBJ2-1; D ambiguous. Trimming took off 4 bases at V and 0 bases at J, with 28 bases between the two ends. CDR3 length equals 21 residues. Germline V gene data show CDR1 as SGHDN and CDR2 as FVKESK.

The V and J genes are TRBV20-1 and TRBJ2-5; no reliable D call. The tail of the sequence fits TRBJ2-7 better, so the J call may be wrong. Germline loops: CDR1 DFQATT, CDR2 SNEGSKA (reference sequence). The CDR3 contains 14 residues. Written as DNA, the CDR3 is TGCAGTGCTAGGCTTGAGACCCCGGGCTACGAGCAGTACTTC. Translation: CSARLETPGYEQYF.

In its sample, this clonotype was seen many times. The chain recombines TRBV4-1 with TRBJ2-1; D remains unclear. The CDR3 loop spans 13 amino acids. V was clipped by 3 bases and J by 5 bases, with 8 bases between them. Germline CDR1 and CDR2: MGHRA and YSYEKL. CDR3 sequence: CASSQALNNEQFF. CDR3 bases: TGCGCCAGCAGCCAGGCCCTAAACAATGAGCAGTTCTTC.

V gene TRBV28 combines with J gene TRBJ1-1, with 8 bases lining up with TRBD1. The CDR3 loop spans 16 amino acids. V lost 5 bases, J lost 1 base, and 9 bases stayed unmatched. Looked up from germline, CDR1 is MDHEN and CDR2 is SYDVKM. The CDR3 loop is CASSIDRGRRNTEAFF. CDR3 bases: TGTGCCAGCAGTATTGACAGGGGTCGGAGGAACACTGAAGCTTTCTTT.

The CDR3 sequence: CATGTTALGNEQFF. CDR3 nucleotide sequence: TGTGCCACCGGAACGACAGCTTTAGGCAATGAGCAGTTCTTC. V usage is TRBV24-1 and J usage is TRBJ2-1; maybe TRBD1 (5 bases). This CDR3 has 14 residues. Trimming removed 9 bases from V and 6 bases from J, with 17 bases in between. Looked up from germline, CDR1 is KGHDR and CDR2 is SFDVKD.

The chain joins TRBV10-3 to TRBJ2-7; 9 bases are shared with TRBD1. The CDR3 is made up of 15 amino acids. CDR1 and CDR2 from the germline V gene are ENHRY and SYGVKD. The V gene end was trimmed by 3 bases and the J gene end by 5 bases; junction bases not matched to a gene: 8. CDR3 DNA sequence: TGTGCCATCAGTGATCTCAGGACAGGGGACCACGAGCAGTACTTC. It specifies CAISDLRTGDHEQYF.

A few counts support this clonotype. V and J are TRBV7-9 and TRBJ2-1; 7 nucleotides match TRBD2. The CDR3 covers 15 residues. Germline loops: CDR1 SEHNR, CDR2 FQNEAQ (reference sequence). Losses at the gene ends were 4 bases for V and 6 bases for J; bases not matched to a gene: 9. The CDR3 DNA follows: TGTGCCAGCAGCTACGCCGCGGGGGAGACCAATGAGCAGTTCTTC. It translates to CASSYAAGETNEQFF.

CDR3 DNA: TGTGCCAGCAGTGAAGCCCGAATCCCCAGGGGTGAAAAACTGTTTTTT. Translated, it gives CASSEARIPRGEKLFF. This chain uses TRBV6-1 with TRBJ1-4; a weak D match, TRBD1 (6 bases). The V gene lost 0 bases and the J gene lost 7 bases, with 15 bases spanning the gap. Per germline, CDR1 MNHNS and CDR2 SASEGT. The CDR3 covers 16 residues.

This clonotype appeared a few times. The gene calls are TRBV29-1 and TRBJ2-4; D gene uncertain. In germline, CDR1 is SQVTM, CDR2 ANQGSEA. V gave up 4 bases and J gave up 15 bases, with 16 bases separating them. The CDR3 consists of 11 residues. CDR3 sequence (DNA): TGCAGCGTTGGGGGTAGTTTCGAATTGTACTTC. It yields the protein CSVGGSFELYF.

The chain links TRBV4-1 to TRBJ2-6; 11 bases map to TRBD2. CDR1 and CDR2 (germline): MGHRA, YSYEKL. V lost 2 bases to trimming and J lost 0 bases; unmatched junction nucleotides: 3. The CDR3 spans 18 residues. The CDR3 nucleotides read TGCGCCAGCAGCCAAACTAGCGGGGGCCTCTCTGGGGCCAACGTCCTGACTTTC. The encoded protein is CASSQTSGGLSGANVLTF.